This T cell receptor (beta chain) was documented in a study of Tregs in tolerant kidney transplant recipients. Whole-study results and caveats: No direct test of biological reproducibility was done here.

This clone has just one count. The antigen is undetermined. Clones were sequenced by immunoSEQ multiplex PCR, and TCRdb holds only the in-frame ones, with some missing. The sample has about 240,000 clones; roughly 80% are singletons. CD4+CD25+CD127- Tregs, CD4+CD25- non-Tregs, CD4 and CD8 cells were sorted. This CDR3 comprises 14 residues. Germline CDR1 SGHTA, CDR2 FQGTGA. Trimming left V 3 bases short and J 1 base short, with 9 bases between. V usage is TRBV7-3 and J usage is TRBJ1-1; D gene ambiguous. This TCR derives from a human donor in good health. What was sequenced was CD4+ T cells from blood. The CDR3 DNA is TGTGCCAGCAGCTTTTCGCCAGAGAACACTGAAGCTTTCTTT. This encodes CASSFSPENTEAFF.